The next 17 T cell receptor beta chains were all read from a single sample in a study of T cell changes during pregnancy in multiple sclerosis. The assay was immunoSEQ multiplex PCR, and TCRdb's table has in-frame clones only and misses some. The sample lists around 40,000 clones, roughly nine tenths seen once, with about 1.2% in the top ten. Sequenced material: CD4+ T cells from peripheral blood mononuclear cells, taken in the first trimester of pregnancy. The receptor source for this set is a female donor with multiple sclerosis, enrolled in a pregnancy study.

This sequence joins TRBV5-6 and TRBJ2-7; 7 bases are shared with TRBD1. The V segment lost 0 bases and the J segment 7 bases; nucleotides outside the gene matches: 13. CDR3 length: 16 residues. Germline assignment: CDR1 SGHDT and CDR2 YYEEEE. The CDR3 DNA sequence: TGTGCCAGCAGCTTGGCCAATCGGCCTGTCAGGGGGGAGCAGTACTTC. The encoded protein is CASSLANRPVRGEQYF. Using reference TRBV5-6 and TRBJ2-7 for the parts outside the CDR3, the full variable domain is DAGVTQSPTHLIKTRGQQVTLRCSPKSGHDTVSWYQQALGQGPQFIFQYYEEEERQRGNFPDRFSGHQFPNYSSELNVNALLLGDSALYLCASSLANRPVRGEQYFGPGTRLTVT.

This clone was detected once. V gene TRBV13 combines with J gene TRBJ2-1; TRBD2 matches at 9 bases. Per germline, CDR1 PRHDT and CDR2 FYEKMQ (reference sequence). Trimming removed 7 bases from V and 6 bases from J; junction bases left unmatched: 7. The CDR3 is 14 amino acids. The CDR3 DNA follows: TGTGCCAGCACGGATAGCGGGAGTAGCAATGAGCAGTTCTTC. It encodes CASTDSGSSNEQFF.

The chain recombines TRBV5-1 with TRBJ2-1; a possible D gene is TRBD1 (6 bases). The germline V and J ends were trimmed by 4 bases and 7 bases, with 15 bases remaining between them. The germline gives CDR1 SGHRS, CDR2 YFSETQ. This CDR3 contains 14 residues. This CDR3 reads CASSNQAGTNEQFF. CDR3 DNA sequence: TGCGCCAGCAGCAATCAAGCAGGGACAAATGAGCAGTTCTTC.

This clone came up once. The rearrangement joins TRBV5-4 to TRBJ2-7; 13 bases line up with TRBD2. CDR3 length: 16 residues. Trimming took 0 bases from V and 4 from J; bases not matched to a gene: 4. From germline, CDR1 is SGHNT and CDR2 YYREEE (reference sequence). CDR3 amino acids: CASSLAGTSGNYEQYF. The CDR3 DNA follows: TGTGCCAGCAGCTTGGCAGGGACTAGCGGGAATTACGAGCAGTACTTC.

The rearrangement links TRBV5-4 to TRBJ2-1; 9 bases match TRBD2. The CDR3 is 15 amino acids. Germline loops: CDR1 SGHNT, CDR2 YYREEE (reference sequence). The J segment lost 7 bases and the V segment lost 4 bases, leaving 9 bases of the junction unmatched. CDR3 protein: CASSPPQREVNEQFF. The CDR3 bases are TGTGCCAGCAGCCCCCCGCAGCGGGAGGTAAATGAGCAGTTCTTC.

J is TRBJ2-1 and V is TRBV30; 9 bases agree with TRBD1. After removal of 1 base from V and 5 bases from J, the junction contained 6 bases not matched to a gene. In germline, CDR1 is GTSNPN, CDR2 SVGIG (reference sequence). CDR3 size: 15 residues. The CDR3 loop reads CAWSAGQGKNNEQFF. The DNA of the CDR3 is TGTGCCTGGAGTGCGGGACAGGGTAAGAACAATGAGCAGTTCTTC.

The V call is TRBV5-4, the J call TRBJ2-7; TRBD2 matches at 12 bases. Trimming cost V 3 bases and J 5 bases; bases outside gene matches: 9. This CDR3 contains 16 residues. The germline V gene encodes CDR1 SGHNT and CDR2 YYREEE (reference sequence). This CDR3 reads CASSSQTSGRTHEQYF. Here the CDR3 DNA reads TGTGCCAGCAGCTCGCAGACTAGCGGGAGAACCCACGAGCAGTACTTC.

This CDR3 reads CASSPRGTSVLGEQFF. CDR3 bases: TGTGCCAGCTCACCAAGGGGGACTAGCGTTTTGGGTGAGCAGTTCTTC. The rearrangement links TRBV18 to TRBJ2-1; 10 positions match TRBD2. The V gene end was trimmed by 2 bases and the J gene end by 9 bases; junction bases not matched to a gene: 10. The CDR3 has 16 amino acids. Germline CDR1 reads KGHSH; CDR2 reads LQKENI.

For the CDR3, the DNA is TGCGCCAGCAGCTTGGGGGACACGGGGCTCTACGAGCAGTACTTC. It is translated as CASSLGDTGLYEQYF. The V call is TRBV5-1, the J call TRBJ2-7, with a tentative D call TRBD1 (6 bases). This CDR3 is built from 15 residues. V dropped 0 bases and J dropped 3 bases, with 13 bases sitting between them. Germline CDR1 reads SGHRS; CDR2 reads YFSETQ.

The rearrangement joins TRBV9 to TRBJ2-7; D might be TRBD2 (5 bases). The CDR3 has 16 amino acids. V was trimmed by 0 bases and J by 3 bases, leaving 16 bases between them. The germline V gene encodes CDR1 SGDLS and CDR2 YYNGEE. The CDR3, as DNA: TGTGCCAGCAGCGTAGGGTTTTTGGATGCGGGCTACGAGCAGTACTTC. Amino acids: CASSVGFLDAGYEQYF.

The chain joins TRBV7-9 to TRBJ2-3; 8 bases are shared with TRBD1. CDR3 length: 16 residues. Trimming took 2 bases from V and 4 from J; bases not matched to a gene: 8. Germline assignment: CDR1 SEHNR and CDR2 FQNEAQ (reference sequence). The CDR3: CASSLFGQGAADTQYF. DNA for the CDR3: TGTGCCAGCAGCTTATTCGGCCAGGGGGCGGCAGATACGCAGTATTTT.

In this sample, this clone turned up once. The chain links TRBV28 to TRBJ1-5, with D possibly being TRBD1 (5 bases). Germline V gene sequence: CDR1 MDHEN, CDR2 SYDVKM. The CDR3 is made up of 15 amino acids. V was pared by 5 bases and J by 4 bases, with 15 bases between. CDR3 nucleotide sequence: TGTGCCAGCAGTCCCAGCCAGGGATGGAATCAGCCCCAGCATTTT. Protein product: CASSPSQGWNQPQHF.

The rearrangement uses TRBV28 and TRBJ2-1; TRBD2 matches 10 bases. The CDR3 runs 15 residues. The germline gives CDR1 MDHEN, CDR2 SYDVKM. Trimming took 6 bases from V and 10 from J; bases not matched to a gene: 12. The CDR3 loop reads CASSPLGLATQEQFF. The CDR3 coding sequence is TGTGCCAGCAGCCCTTTGGGACTAGCGACCCAGGAGCAGTTCTTC.

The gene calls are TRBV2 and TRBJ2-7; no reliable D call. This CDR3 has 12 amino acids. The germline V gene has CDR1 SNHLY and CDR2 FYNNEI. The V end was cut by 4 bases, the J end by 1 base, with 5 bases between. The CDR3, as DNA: TGTGCCAGCAGTGCACAATCCTACGAGCAGTACTTC. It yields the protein CASSAQSYEQYF.

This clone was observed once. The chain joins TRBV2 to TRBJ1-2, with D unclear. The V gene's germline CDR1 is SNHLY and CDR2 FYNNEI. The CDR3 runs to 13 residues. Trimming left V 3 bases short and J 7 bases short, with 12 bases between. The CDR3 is CASSDTSLSGYTF. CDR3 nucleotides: TGTGCCAGCAGTGACACGTCCCTAAGTGGCTACACCTTC.

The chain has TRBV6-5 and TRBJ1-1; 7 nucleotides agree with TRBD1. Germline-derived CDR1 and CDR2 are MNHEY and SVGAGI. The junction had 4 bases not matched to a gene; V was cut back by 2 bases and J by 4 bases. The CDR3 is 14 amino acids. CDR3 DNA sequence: TGTGCCAGCAGTTACACGGCAGGGGGCACTGAAGCTTTCTTT. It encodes CASSYTAGGTEAFF.

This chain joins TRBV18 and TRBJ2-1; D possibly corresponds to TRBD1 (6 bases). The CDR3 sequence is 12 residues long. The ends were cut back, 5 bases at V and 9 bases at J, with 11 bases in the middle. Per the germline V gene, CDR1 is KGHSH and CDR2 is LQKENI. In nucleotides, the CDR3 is TGTGCCAGCTCAATTCAGGGGAGTGAGCAGTTCTTC. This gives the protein CASSIQGSEQFF.